This is a list of T cell receptor beta chains from one sample in a study of shared clonotypes between healthy human individuals. The assay was immunoSEQ multiplex PCR, and TCRdb's table has in-frame clones only and misses some. The sample lists about half a million clones, roughly 85% occurring once. The specimen was PBMCs. These receptor sequences come from a woman aged 40-49 years in good health. Some clones in this sample may be carry-over from other donors' samples. The CDR3 runs from the conserved cysteine through the conserved F or W. Not all rows give a size; the values are once, few, many and, for expanded clones, a class.

V gene: TRBV29-1; clone size: -; J gene: TRBJ1-2; CDR3 protein: CSAEGVTYGYTF
V gene: TRBV4-3; clone size: -; J gene: TRBJ2-1; CDR3 protein: CASSQARFSEQFF
V gene: TRBV13; clone size: -; J gene: TRBJ2-1; CDR3 protein: CASSFTGESNEQFF
V gene: TRBV7-3; clone size: once; J gene: TRBJ2-5; CDR3 protein: CASSLGLAGQQETQYF
V gene: TRBV5-6; clone size: -; J gene: TRBJ2-7; CDR3 protein: CASSYGTGAYEQYF
V gene: TRBV5-1; clone size: -; J gene: TRBJ2-5; CDR3 protein: CASSLGQQETQYF
V gene: TRBV10-3; clone size: -; J gene: TRBJ1-1; CDR3 protein: CAISESLGASGSTEAFF
V gene: TRBV27; clone size: -; J gene: TRBJ1-2; CDR3 protein: CASRLSGGGGYTF
V gene: TRBV19; clone size: -; J gene: TRBJ2-7; CDR3 protein: CATRRASGSGDEQYF
V gene: TRBV6-5; clone size: few; J gene: TRBJ1-1; CDR3 protein: CASSWTGDDGEAFF
V gene: TRBV19; clone size: few; J gene: TRBJ2-7; CDR3 protein: CASSIAGASYEQYF
V gene: TRBV7-8; clone size: -; J gene: TRBJ2-1; CDR3 protein: CASSPPQRTSGSDEQFF
V gene: TRBV5-1; clone size: -; J gene: TRBJ2-5; CDR3 protein: CASSLVSGRPETQYF
V gene: TRBV10-3; clone size: -; J gene: TRBJ2-7; CDR3 protein: CAISEPQEAKRDYEQYF
V gene: TRBV27; clone size: -; J gene: TRBJ2-7; CDR3 protein: CASSPSWRAWEQYF
V gene: TRBV18; clone size: -; J gene: TRBJ1-3; CDR3 protein: CASSEGSIPGNTIYF
V gene: TRBV10-3; clone size: -; J gene: TRBJ2-3; CDR3 protein: CAISELAGDTQYF
V gene: TRBV7-7; clone size: -; J gene: TRBJ2-7; CDR3 protein: CASSSTDRSSYEQYF
V gene: TRBV28; clone size: -; J gene: TRBJ2-7; CDR3 protein: CASRLGLAGAEQYF
V gene: TRBV5-1; clone size: -; J gene: TRBJ1-1; CDR3 protein: CASSLAQGTMNTEAFF
V gene: TRBV11-1; clone size: -; J gene: TRBJ2-1; CDR3 protein: CASSSPVRAGGNEQFF
V gene: TRBV5-1; clone size: -; J gene: TRBJ2-3; CDR3 protein: CASSLGLHTDTQYF
V gene: TRBV2; clone size: -; J gene: TRBJ1-6; CDR3 protein: CASRQVNSPLHF
V gene: TRBV19; clone size: -; J gene: TRBJ1-5; CDR3 protein: CASNSEDQPQHF
V gene: TRBV6-1; clone size: -; J gene: TRBJ2-7; CDR3 protein: CASSLWTSGPYEQYF
V gene: TRBV6-1; clone size: -; J gene: TRBJ1-2; CDR3 protein: CASRADFYGYTF
V gene: TRBV6-5; clone size: -; J gene: TRBJ2-3; CDR3 protein: CASSFGLAGAPDTQYF
V gene: TRBV5-1; clone size: -; J gene: TRBJ2-3; CDR3 protein: CASSLAAGGPDTQYF
V gene: TRBV7-9; clone size: -; J gene: TRBJ2-3; CDR3 protein: CASSLTTRTDTQYF
V gene: TRBV6-6; clone size: once; J gene: TRBJ1-1; CDR3 protein: CATNRDEDTEAFF
V gene: TRBV5-1; clone size: -; J gene: TRBJ1-2; CDR3 protein: CASSRGQGYGYTF
V gene: TRBV28; clone size: -; J gene: TRBJ1-6; CDR3 protein: CASSPPPLNNSPLHF
V gene: TRBV2; clone size: -; J gene: TRBJ1-1; CDR3 protein: CASSDFRRGTEAFF
V gene: TRBV7-9; clone size: -; J gene: TRBJ1-6; CDR3 protein: CASSLEGYSPLHF
V gene: TRBV2; clone size: -; J gene: TRBJ2-1; CDR3 protein: CASSRGGEQFF
V gene: TRBV4-2; clone size: -; J gene: TRBJ2-5; CDR3 protein: CASSQVLGPRETQYF
V gene: TRBV20-1; clone size: -; J gene: TRBJ2-1; CDR3 protein: CSAQYNEQFF
V gene: TRBV6-1; clone size: -; J gene: TRBJ2-1; CDR3 protein: CASSDLAGGQFF
V gene: TRBV21-1; clone size: -; J gene: TRBJ2-1; CDR3 protein: CASSKALTSVYNEQFF
V gene: TRBV11-3; clone size: -; J gene: TRBJ2-5; CDR3 protein: CASSLGSVRGQETQYF
V gene: TRBV5-1; clone size: -; J gene: TRBJ1-3; CDR3 protein: CASSLQLGGNTIYF
V gene: TRBV7-9; clone size: -; J gene: TRBJ1-1; CDR3 protein: CASSSIIRGDGAFF
V gene: TRBV4-1; clone size: once; J gene: TRBJ1-2; CDR3 protein: CASSHPPTGVGGYTF
V gene: TRBV5-1; clone size: -; J gene: TRBJ2-1; CDR3 protein: CASSLERNEQFF